These 22 T cell receptor beta chains were all obtained from the same sample, sequenced in a study of T cell repertoires in cytomegalovirus infection. TCRdb analysed the reads with MiXCR anew, one entry per CDR3 protein. The table includes approximately 490,000 distinct CDR3 sequences, roughly 12% detected once. Material for sequencing was PBMCs. These receptors were taken from a human donor in good health (CMV status not recorded). Some clones in this sample may be carry-over from other donors' samples.

This clonotype showed up many times. The chain employs TRBV20-1 and TRBJ2-3, with 8 bases matching TRBD2. The germline CDR1 and CDR2 sequences are DFQATT and SNEGSKA (reference sequence). This CDR3 has 17 amino acids. The junction had 9 bases not matched to a gene; V was cut back by 1 base and J by 0 bases. The CDR3 DNA follows: TGCAGTGCTAGAGGAGGTTCCCCTAGCGGGAGCACAGATACGCAGTATTTT. Its translation is CSARGGSPSGSTDTQYF.

This clonotype was seen ten or more times. The chain joins TRBV6-5 to TRBJ1-1, with no clear D. V shed 6 bases and J shed 1 base, with 6 bases lying between them. The CDR3 is 12 amino acids. Germline V CDR1 and CDR2: MNHEY, SVGAGI. The CDR3 DNA is TGTGCCAGCAGACGGTGGAACACTGAAGCTTTCTTT. Amino acid sequence: CASRRWNTEAFF.

The chain joins TRBV7-8 to TRBJ1-2, with a tentative D call TRBD1 (5 bases). The germline V and J ends were trimmed by 3 bases and 7 bases, with 9 bases remaining between them. This CDR3 has 12 amino acids. In germline, CDR1 is SGHVS, CDR2 FQNEAQ. Here the CDR3 reads CASSLPGFGYTF. The CDR3 DNA sequence: TGTGCCAGCAGCTTGCCAGGGTTTGGCTACACCTTC.

In nucleotides, the CDR3 is TGCAGCGTTAACGCCGAGAGGGGGACAGTTGAGCAGTACTTC. As protein: CSVNAERGTVEQYF. The chain combines TRBV29-1 with TRBJ2-7; 7 positions match TRBD1. With V trimmed by 5 bases and J by 7 bases, 14 bases remained unmatched. The CDR3 spans 14 residues. Germline values: CDR1 SQVTM, CDR2 ANQGSEA.

This clonotype appeared many times. This sequence joins TRBV5-4 and TRBJ1-6; TRBD1 is a possible D gene (5 bases). The CDR3 loop spans 16 amino acids. Trimming removed 4 bases at V and 4 bases at J, with 15 bases between. Germline loops: CDR1 SGHNT, CDR2 YYREEE (reference sequence). The CDR3 spells CASSPEGADYNSPLHF. DNA for the CDR3: TGTGCCAGCAGCCCCGAAGGGGCAGATTATAATTCACCCCTCCACTTT. Full variable domain (rest looked up from reference TRBV5-4 and TRBJ1-6): ETGVTQSPTHLIKTRGQQVTLRCSSQSGHNTVSWYQQALGQGPQFIFQYYREEENGRGNFPPRFSGLQFPNYSSELNVNALELDDSALYLCASSPEGADYNSPLHFGNGTRLTVT.

The chain links TRBV29-1 to TRBJ1-1; D perhaps matches TRBD1 (5 bases). The ends were cut back, 5 bases at V and 5 bases at J, with 9 bases in the middle. CDR3 length: 11 amino acids. Germline CDR1 SQVTM, CDR2 ANQGSEA. This CDR3 is CSVRAGTEAFF. The DNA of the CDR3 is TGCAGCGTTCGAGCAGGGACTGAAGCTTTCTTT.

This clonotype has at least ten counts. The chain links TRBV7-2 to TRBJ2-5; TRBD2 matches at 8 bases. The CDR3 consists of 14 residues. The ends lost 3 bases at V and 7 bases at J; junction bases unmatched: 7. The germline V gene has CDR1 SGHTA and CDR2 FQGNSA. CDR3 nucleotide sequence: TGTGCCAGCAGCTTCGGGGGGGGGAAGCGGACCCAGTACTTC. It is translated as CASSFGGGKRTQYF.

This clonotype has ten or more counts. CDR3 nucleotide sequence: TGTGCCAGCAGTTCCACAGTGGGCGGGGAGCTGTTTTTT. Its protein product is CASSSTVGGELFF. The rearrangement joins TRBV12-3 or TRBV12-4 to TRBJ2-2; D unclear. The CDR3 sequence is 13 residues long. The V gene lost 4 bases and the J gene lost 7 bases, with 10 bases spanning the gap.

This clonotype was observed many times. This chain links TRBV14 with TRBJ2-5; perhaps TRBD2 as D (5 bases). This CDR3 is 13 amino acids long. Per the germline V gene, CDR1 is SGHDN and CDR2 is FVKESK. Trimming cost V 2 bases and J 7 bases, with 11 bases left between them. This CDR3 is CASSQSGSGTQYF. The CDR3 nucleotides are TGTGCCAGCAGCCAAAGCGGCTCTGGGACCCAGTACTTC.

V is TRBV2 and J is TRBJ1-6, with D uncertain. This CDR3 spans 15 amino acids. Germline V CDR1 and CDR2: SNHLY, FYNNEI. The V gene lost 5 bases and the J gene lost 5 bases, with 13 bases spanning the gap. CDR3 residues: CASSLGVRNNSPLHF. CDR3 bases: TGTGCCAGCAGTTTGGGCGTAAGGAATAATTCACCCCTCCACTTT.

This clonotype appeared many times. At one end, the junction sequence differs from germline, possibly due to a read error. The chain links TRBV7-9 to TRBJ1-2, with TRBD1 as a possible D gene (5 bases). This CDR3 is built from 13 residues. CDR1 and CDR2 from the germline V gene are SEHNR and FQNEAQ (reference sequence). CDR3 protein: CASSLASWDGYTF. Written as DNA, the CDR3 is TGTGCCAGCAGCCTAGCCTCTTGGGACGGCTACACCTTC.

The chain combines TRBV6-5 with TRBJ2-7; D is possibly TRBD1 or TRBD2 (7 bases each). The V end lost 6 bases, the J end lost 2 bases, and 17 bases lay between the germline ends. The CDR3 is made up of 15 amino acids. From germline, CDR1 is MNHEY and CDR2 SVGAGI. CDR3 amino acids: CASSRQGLSAYEQYF. CDR3 sequence (DNA): TGTGCCAGCAGCCGACAGGGACTAAGCGCCTACGAGCAGTACTTC.

The V call is TRBV5-1, the J call TRBJ2-5; 12 nucleotides line up with TRBD2. This CDR3 contains 17 residues. CDR1 is SGHRS, CDR2 YFSETQ, per germline. The V and J ends lost 0 bases and 5 bases, in that order; junction bases with no gene match: 8. CDR3 DNA: TGCGCCAGCAGCTTGGTTAGGACTAGCGGGACTAAGGAGACCCAGTACTTC. Translation: CASSLVRTSGTKETQYF.

The chain is built from TRBV20-1 and TRBJ2-7, with D uncertain. Between the trimmed V and J ends, which lost 0 bases and 3 bases, there was a span of 15 bases. Germline loops: CDR1 DFQATT, CDR2 SNEGSKA (reference sequence). The CDR3 loop spans 15 amino acids. The CDR3, as DNA: TGCAGTGCTAGAGATCTCGGCCACAGAGACTACGAGCAGTACTTC. It specifies CSARDLGHRDYEQYF.

This clonotype has a count of ten or more. The chain carries TRBV7-9 and TRBJ2-1; weak D call: TRBD2 (7 bases). The V gene's germline CDR1 is SEHNR and CDR2 FQNEAQ (reference sequence). The V end was cut by 4 bases, the J end by 8 bases, with 27 bases between. The CDR3 runs 18 residues. In nucleotides, the CDR3 is TGTGCCAGCAGCTCCCGGAAGGGGGGGTCCCGGGGATTGGATGAGCAGTTCTTC. Translated: CASSSRKGGSRGLDEQFF.

This chain joins TRBV29-1 and TRBJ2-1; 9 nucleotides align to TRBD2. Germline-derived CDR1 and CDR2 are SQVTM and ANQGSEA. V gave up 8 bases and J gave up 2 bases; unmatched junction bases: 4. The CDR3 is 13 residues long. The CDR3 nucleotides read TGCAGCTTAGCGGGAGATACCTACAATGAGCAGTTCTTC. Translating it yields CSLAGDTYNEQFF.

V usage is TRBV25-1 and J usage is TRBJ1-4; D unresolved. This CDR3 has 14 amino acids. V lost 9 bases and J lost 5, with 16 bases in between. Germline V CDR1 and CDR2: MGHDK, SYGVNS. Here the CDR3 reads CASRSYGGNEKLFF. In DNA form, the CDR3 reads TGTGCCAGTCGATCGTATGGCGGAAATGAAAAACTGTTTTTT.

This chain's CDR3 is CSVEGSNTEAFF. CDR3 bases: TGCAGCGTTGAAGGATCGAACACTGAAGCTTTCTTT. The rearrangement uses TRBV29-1 and TRBJ1-1; D call uncertain. This CDR3 has 12 residues. V was trimmed by 1 base and J by 1 base, leaving 4 bases between them. The germline V gene has CDR1 SQVTM and CDR2 ANQGSEA.

This clonotype was counted many times. The chain is built from TRBV28 and TRBJ1-2; D is ambiguous. Trimming stripped 8 bases from V and 1 base from J, with 8 bases between. The CDR3 totals 12 residues. CDR1 is MDHEN and CDR2 is SYDVKM in the germline V gene. The CDR3 region has the DNA TGTGCCAGCTTAAACAGTAACTATGGCTACACCTTC. Its translation: CASLNSNYGYTF.

This clonotype was counted at least ten times. The chain joins TRBV7-8 to TRBJ2-1, with a weak D call TRBD1 (5 bases). Trimming shortened V by 0 bases and J by 2 bases, and 11 bases separated the two germline ends. This CDR3 has 16 residues. The germline V gene encodes CDR1 SGHVS and CDR2 FQNEAQ. DNA for the CDR3: TGTGCCAGCAGCTTAGCGTACAGGCGCCCCTACAATGAGCAGTTCTTC. Translating gives CASSLAYRRPYNEQFF.

This clonotype was counted ten times or more. The chain recombines TRBV19 with TRBJ2-7, with D perhaps matching TRBD2 (5 bases). Germline loops: CDR1 LNHDA, CDR2 SQIVND (reference sequence). The CDR3 has 17 amino acids. V shed 3 bases and J shed 4 bases, with 22 bases lying between them. Written as DNA, the CDR3 is TGTGCCAGTAGTATCGGGGTTGTACGAGGGAAGCGGTACGAGCAGTACTTC. It is translated as CASSIGVVRGKRYEQYF.

This clonotype was counted ten times or more. The CDR3: CASSFSGAMNTEAFF. The CDR3 DNA sequence: TGTGCCAGCAGTTTCTCGGGGGCGATGAACACTGAAGCTTTCTTT. The genes are TRBV27 and TRBJ1-1; TRBD1 is a possible D gene (6 bases). Trimming removed 3 bases at V and 0 bases at J, with 11 bases between. The CDR3 is 15 amino acids. Germline V lookup: CDR1 MNHEY, CDR2 SMNVEV (reference sequence).